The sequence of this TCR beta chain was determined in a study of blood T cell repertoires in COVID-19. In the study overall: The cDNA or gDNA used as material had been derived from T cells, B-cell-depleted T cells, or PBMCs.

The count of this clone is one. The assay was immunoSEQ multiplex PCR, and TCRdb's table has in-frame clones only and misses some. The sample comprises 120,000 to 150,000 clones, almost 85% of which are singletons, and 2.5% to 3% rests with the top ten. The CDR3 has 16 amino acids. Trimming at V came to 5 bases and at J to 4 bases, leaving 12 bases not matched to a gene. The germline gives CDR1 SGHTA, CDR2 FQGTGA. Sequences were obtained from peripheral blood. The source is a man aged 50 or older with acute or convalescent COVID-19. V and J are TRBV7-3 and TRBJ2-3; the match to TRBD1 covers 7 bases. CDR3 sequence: CASSRGSDRVADTQYF. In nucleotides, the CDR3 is TGTGCCAGCAGCCGAGGATCCGACAGGGTTGCAGATACGCAGTATTTT.